These T cell receptor beta chains were read from a single sample in a study of graft-versus-host responses after intestinal transplantation. Antigens of these TCRs are unknown. Sequencing was performed with immunoSEQ multiplex PCR; in TCRdb, only in-frame clones are kept and a portion is missing. The data contain about 110,000 clones, roughly nine tenths of them seen just once; the ten biggest clones take up about 0.2%. The sample consisted of unstimulated CD4+ T cells sorted from spleen or lymph node cells, taken before transplant. These receptor sequences come from a human donor who was the organ donor for an intestinal transplant. Each CDR3 is given with its conserved first and last residue. Each record gives: D gene, V gene, clone size, J gene, CDR3 protein, CDR3 DNA. D genes are given only for firm matches. Not all rows give a size; the values are once, few, many and, for expanded clones, a class.

d_gene: .
v_gene: TRBV6-5
abundance: .
j_gene: TRBJ2-7
CDR3aa: CASSYATSYEQYF
CDR3nt: TGTGCCAGCAGTTACGCGACCTCCTACGAGCAGTACTTC

d_gene: .
v_gene: TRBV4-3
abundance: .
j_gene: TRBJ2-2
CDR3aa: CASSQEAGRNTGELFF
CDR3nt: TGCGCCAGCAGCCAAGAGGCGGGACGCAACACCGGGGAGCTGTTTTTT

d_gene: .
v_gene: TRBV19
abundance: .
j_gene: TRBJ1-5
CDR3aa: CASSIVSGNQPQHF
CDR3nt: TGTGCCAGTAGTATAGTTTCAGGGAATCAGCCCCAGCATTTT

d_gene: TRBD1
v_gene: TRBV2
abundance: .
j_gene: TRBJ1-1
CDR3aa: CASTPDRVGTEAFF
CDR3nt: TGTGCCAGCACCCCGGACAGGGTGGGGACTGAAGCTTTCTTT

d_gene: .
v_gene: TRBV27
abundance: .
j_gene: TRBJ2-7
CDR3aa: CASRSNPLYEQYF
CDR3nt: TGTGCCAGTCGTAGCAACCCCCTCTACGAGCAGTACTTC

d_gene: TRBD1
v_gene: TRBV6-5
abundance: .
j_gene: TRBJ1-3
CDR3aa: CASSLGQAAGNTIYF
CDR3nt: TGTGCCAGCAGTCTGGGACAGGCAGCTGGAAACACCATATATTTT

d_gene: TRBD1
v_gene: TRBV5-1
abundance: .
j_gene: TRBJ2-7
CDR3aa: CASSPSGQGRLPYEQYF
CDR3nt: TGCGCCAGCAGCCCAAGCGGACAGGGAAGGTTACCCTACGAGCAGTACTTC

d_gene: TRBD1
v_gene: TRBV29-1
abundance: .
j_gene: TRBJ2-7
CDR3aa: CSVEDRLNEQYF
CDR3nt: TGCAGCGTTGAGGACAGGCTAAACGAGCAGTACTTC

d_gene: TRBD1
v_gene: TRBV19
abundance: .
j_gene: TRBJ1-4
CDR3aa: CASKETGGYYEKLFF
CDR3nt: TGTGCCAGCAAAGAAACAGGGGGCTACTATGAAAAACTGTTTTTT

d_gene: TRBD1
v_gene: TRBV9
abundance: .
j_gene: TRBJ1-1
CDR3aa: CASSATGEGTEAFF
CDR3nt: TGTGCCAGCAGCGCGACAGGGGAGGGCACTGAAGCTTTCTTT

d_gene: .
v_gene: TRBV21-1
abundance: .
j_gene: TRBJ1-5
CDR3aa: CASRGGDNQPQHF
CDR3nt: TGTGCCAGCAGGGGTGGGGACAATCAGCCCCAGCATTTT

d_gene: .
v_gene: TRBV18
abundance: once
j_gene: TRBJ2-1
CDR3aa: CASSPRTAGQSSYNEQFF
CDR3nt: TGTGCCAGCTCACCCAGAACGGCCGGACAGAGCTCCTACAATGAGCAGTTCTTC

d_gene: .
v_gene: TRBV9
abundance: .
j_gene: TRBJ2-3
CDR3aa: CASSVITDTQYF
CDR3nt: TGTGCCAGCAGCGTAATCACAGATACGCAGTATTTT

d_gene: .
v_gene: TRBV11-2
abundance: few
j_gene: TRBJ1-3
CDR3aa: CASSLGHSGNTIYF
CDR3nt: TGTGCCAGCAGCTTAGGACACTCTGGAAACACCATATATTTT

d_gene: .
v_gene: TRBV5-1
abundance: .
j_gene: TRBJ2-5
CDR3aa: CASSLGLLWETQYF
CDR3nt: TGCGCCAGCAGCTTAGGCCTATTATGGGAGACCCAGTACTTC

d_gene: .
v_gene: TRBV6-1
abundance: .
j_gene: TRBJ2-5
CDR3aa: CASSLMEGRLTQYF
CDR3nt: TGTGCCAGCAGTCTAATGGAGGGTAGATTGACCCAGTACTTC

d_gene: .
v_gene: TRBV5-8
abundance: once
j_gene: TRBJ2-6
CDR3aa: CASSPGWSNGANVLTF
CDR3nt: TGTGCCAGCAGCCCCGGGTGGAGCAATGGGGCCAACGTCCTGACTTTC

d_gene: .
v_gene: TRBV10-3
abundance: .
j_gene: TRBJ2-5
CDR3aa: CAISERVGETQYF
CDR3nt: TGTGCCATCAGTGAAAGGGTTGGGGAGACCCAGTACTTC

d_gene: .
v_gene: TRBV6-1
abundance: .
j_gene: TRBJ1-5
CDR3aa: CASTTTRDQPQHF
CDR3nt: TGTGCCAGCACCACTACGAGGGATCAGCCCCAGCATTTT

d_gene: .
v_gene: TRBV6-1
abundance: .
j_gene: TRBJ2-1
CDR3aa: CASHLAGSSYNEQFF
CDR3nt: TGTGCCAGCCACCTCGCGGGATCATCCTACAATGAGCAGTTCTTC

d_gene: TRBD2
v_gene: TRBV6-5
abundance: once
j_gene: TRBJ2-7
CDR3aa: CASSPSGLAGYEQYF
CDR3nt: TGTGCCAGCAGTCCCTCGGGACTAGCGGGATACGAGCAGTACTTC

d_gene: .
v_gene: TRBV4-1
abundance: .
j_gene: TRBJ2-7
CDR3aa: CASSSSYEQYF
CDR3nt: TGTGCCAGCAGCTCCTCCTACGAGCAGTACTTC

d_gene: .
v_gene: TRBV5-6
abundance: .
j_gene: TRBJ2-5
CDR3aa: CASSLLQAQETQYF
CDR3nt: TGTGCCAGCAGCTTGCTTCAAGCCCAAGAGACCCAGTACTTC

d_gene: .
v_gene: TRBV7-9
abundance: few
j_gene: TRBJ1-1
CDR3aa: CASKQLNTEAFF
CDR3nt: TGTGCCAGCAAACAGTTGAACACTGAAGCTTTCTTT

d_gene: .
v_gene: TRBV6-5
abundance: .
j_gene: TRBJ2-2
CDR3aa: CASSWKGNTGELFF
CDR3nt: TGTGCCAGCAGTTGGAAAGGCAACACCGGGGAGCTGTTTTTT

d_gene: TRBD2
v_gene: TRBV5-1
abundance: .
j_gene: TRBJ2-7
CDR3aa: CASRSVLAGTYEQYF
CDR3nt: TGCGCCAGCAGGTCCGTTCTAGCGGGAACCTACGAGCAGTACTTC

d_gene: .
v_gene: TRBV2
abundance: .
j_gene: TRBJ1-2
CDR3aa: CASSAGAINYGYTF
CDR3nt: TGTGCCAGCAGCGCGGGAGCTATTAACTATGGCTACACCTTC

d_gene: TRBD2
v_gene: TRBV4-1
abundance: .
j_gene: TRBJ2-1
CDR3aa: CASSQGLAGYNEQFF
CDR3nt: TGCGCCAGCAGCCAAGGACTAGCGGGATACAATGAGCAGTTCTTC

d_gene: TRBD1
v_gene: TRBV28
abundance: once
j_gene: TRBJ2-7
CDR3aa: CASRQNRGSSYEQYF
CDR3nt: TGTGCCAGCAGGCAAAACAGGGGTAGCTCCTACGAGCAGTACTTC